This T cell receptor (beta chain) was sequenced in a study of blood T cell repertoires in COVID-19. Turning to the study itself: T cells, B-cell-depleted T cells, or PBMCs provided the cDNA or gDNA that served as material.

The CDR3 runs 16 residues. Per the germline V gene, CDR1 is SGHTA and CDR2 is FQGNSA. The V end was cut by 6 bases, the J end by 2 bases, with 16 bases between. Per the authors' pipeline: Reference gene primer amplification gave nucleated cell count estimates. Method: immunoSEQ multiplex PCR; TCRdb's copy keeps in-frame clones and lacks some. That table supplies the V and J calls and clone size; D and trimming were determined from the DNA. The sample yields around 100,000 clones, roughly 72% seen once. The receptor's source is an older man with acute or convalescent COVID-19. The sample comprised peripheral blood. The chain combines TRBV7-2 with TRBJ1-4; D unclear. The CDR3 sequence is CASSGGPDLTNEKLFF. The CDR3, as DNA: TGTGCCAGCAGTGGCGGGCCCGACCTCACTAATGAAAAACTGTTTTTT.